One and the same sample provided the 22 T cell receptor beta chains below, sequenced in a study of blood T cell repertoires in COVID-19. Method: immunoSEQ multiplex PCR; TCRdb's copy keeps in-frame clones and lacks some. Found here are roughly 100,000 clones, approximately 84% of them singletons; the top ten hold about 10%. The specimen sequenced was peripheral blood. These receptor sequences come from a man aged 35-49 years with active or convalescent COVID-19.

The rearrangement uses TRBV4-2 and TRBJ2-7, with D perhaps TRBD2 (7 bases). CDR1 and CDR2 (germline): LGHNA, YNFKEQ. The CDR3 totals 15 residues. Between the trimmed V and J ends, which lost 5 bases and 2 bases, there was a span of 16 bases. DNA for the CDR3: TGTGCCAGCAGCTCCTTAGGGGGGGAGCCCTACGAGCAGTACTTC. Protein product: CASSSLGGEPYEQYF.

The chain couples TRBV4-3 to TRBJ2-2; 9 bases are a match to TRBD1. CDR1 is LGHNA and CDR2 is YSLEER in the germline V gene. The CDR3 is made up of 14 amino acids. V shed 6 bases and J 7 bases; nucleotides not matched to a gene: 6. CDR3 in amino acids: CASRSDRGYGELFF. For the CDR3, the DNA is TGCGCCAGCAGGTCGGACAGGGGATACGGGGAGCTGTTTTTT.

The V call is TRBV3-1 (or the pseudogene TRBV3-2), the J call TRBJ2-7; D remains unclear. Trimming removed 4 bases at V and 2 bases at J, with 3 bases between. Germline V gene lookup returns CDR1 LGHDT and CDR2 YNNKEL (reference sequence). The CDR3 extends over 11 amino acids. The CDR3 DNA reads as TGTGCCAGCAGCCTAACCTACGAGCAGTACTTC. Translated, it gives CASSLTYEQYF.

The V gene is TRBV10-2, the J gene TRBJ1-3; possibly TRBD1 for D (5 bases). Trimming pared 6 bases from V and 0 bases from J, leaving 6 bases between. The CDR3 runs to 13 residues. Germline lookup yields CDR1 WSHSY and CDR2 SAAADI. For the CDR3, the DNA is TGCGCCAGCAGAGGGGACTCTGGAAACACCATATATTTT. This codes for CASRGDSGNTIYF.

This clone was observed a single time. The chain is built from TRBV10-3 and TRBJ2-1; the match to TRBD1 covers 8 bases. CDR1 is ENHRY and CDR2 is SYGVKD in the germline V gene. The trim removed 3 bases at V and 7 bases at J, leaving 17 bases unmatched. The CDR3 runs to 18 residues. The CDR3 sequence is CAISEGGGGQGARNEQFF. The CDR3 DNA is TGTGCCATCAGTGAAGGAGGTGGGGGCCAGGGGGCAAGAAATGAGCAGTTCTTC.

The chain carries TRBV2 and TRBJ1-4; D is undetermined. V shed 3 bases and J shed 8 bases, with 7 bases lying between them. The CDR3 totals 12 residues. Germline V gene lookup returns CDR1 SNHLY and CDR2 FYNNEI. The CDR3 nucleotides are TGTGCCAGCAGTGACAACAGCGAAAAACTGTTTTTT. Its translation: CASSDNSEKLFF.

The chain joins TRBV5-1 to TRBJ1-6; D is unclear. This CDR3 has 17 residues. Germline V gene sequence: CDR1 SGHRS, CDR2 YFSETQ. The V end lost 4 bases, the J end lost 1 base, and 15 bases lay between the germline ends. CDR3 amino acids: CASSPTETGSYNSPLHF. In DNA, the CDR3 is TGCGCCAGCAGCCCTACCGAGACCGGGTCCTATAATTCACCCCTCCACTTT.

This clone was recorded a few times. The rearrangement uses TRBV10-3 and TRBJ1-2; TRBD1 matches at 7 bases. The CDR3 extends over 13 amino acids. V was clipped by 7 bases and J by 7 bases; unmatched bases: 9. Germline V lookup: CDR1 ENHRY, CDR2 SYGVKD. CDR3 DNA: TGTGCCATCACCAGACAGGGTATGAGTGGCTACACCTTC. This translates into CAITRQGMSGYTF.

The V and J genes are TRBV2 and TRBJ1-5; 9 bases map to TRBD1. The CDR3 spans 13 residues. V trimming: 6 bases; J trimming: 6 bases; junction bases outside the gene matches: 3. The V gene's germline CDR1 is SNHLY and CDR2 FYNNEI. CDR3 sequence reads: CASSGQGSQPQHF. CDR3 nucleotides: TGTGCCAGCAGCGGACAGGGGAGTCAGCCCCAGCATTTT.

This clone has ten or more counts. J is TRBJ2-2 and V is TRBV9, with a possible D match to TRBD2 (5 bases). The CDR3 consists of 17 residues. CDR1 SGDLS and CDR2 YYNGEE come from the germline V gene. Trimming removed 7 bases from V and 5 bases from J, with 24 bases in between. The CDR3 protein is CASFTPHCHEGTGELFF. The CDR3 bases are TGTGCCAGCTTCACACCCCACTGCCACGAGGGAACCGGGGAGCTGTTTTTT.

CDR3 coding DNA: TGTGCCAGCTCACCACGCGGGGGACAGGGGGCCGAGCAGCCCCAGCATTTT. Translating gives CASSPRGGQGAEQPQHF. The chain carries TRBV18 and TRBJ1-5; 12 bases agree with TRBD1. Trimming cost V 1 base and J 7 bases; bases outside gene matches: 8. This CDR3 region has 17 residues. Germline V gives CDR1 KGHSH, CDR2 LQKENI.

The V and J genes are TRBV3-1 (or the pseudogene TRBV3-2) and TRBJ2-3; TRBD2 matches 11 bases. Trimming cost V 1 base and J 6 bases; bases outside gene matches: 6. This CDR3 has 16 residues. Germline-derived CDR1 and CDR2 are LGHDT and YNNKEL (reference sequence). The CDR3 sequence is CASSQVLAGGMDTQYF. CDR3 nucleotides: TGTGCCAGCAGCCAAGTGCTAGCGGGGGGCATGGATACGCAGTATTTT.

V is TRBV5-1 and J is TRBJ1-1, with TRBD1 matching over 10 bases. With 3 bases clipped from V and 6 bases from J, the junction kept 5 bases outside the gene matches. Germline V gene data show CDR1 as SGHRS and CDR2 as YFSETQ. The length of the CDR3 is 14 residues. The CDR3 region is CASSSTGGRAEAFF. The CDR3 DNA reads TGCGCCAGCAGCTCGACAGGGGGCAGGGCTGAAGCTTTCTTT.

The CDR3 loop reads CASRDDRDYEQYF. Here the CDR3 DNA reads TGTGCCAGCAGGGATGACAGGGACTACGAGCAGTACTTC. V and J are TRBV6-5 and TRBJ2-7, with 7 nucleotides matching TRBD1. The J segment lost 3 bases and the V segment lost 6 bases, leaving 5 bases of the junction unmatched. The CDR3 length is 13 residues. Germline CDR1 MNHEY, CDR2 SVGAGI.

The chain uses TRBV19 and TRBJ2-6; possible D gene TRBD1, 5 bases. The V end lost 8 bases, the J end lost 1 base, and 12 bases lay between the germline ends. The CDR3 totals 15 residues. Germline V gives CDR1 LNHDA, CDR2 SQIVND (reference sequence). CDR3 in amino acids: CASSTASSGANVLTF. The DNA of the CDR3 is TGTGCCAGTTCGACAGCTTCTTCTGGGGCCAACGTCCTGACTTTC.

This clone appeared once. J is TRBJ1-1 and V is TRBV3-1 (or the pseudogene TRBV3-2); possibly TRBD1 for D (6 bases). This CDR3 spans 14 amino acids. Germline V gene sequence: CDR1 LGHDT, CDR2 YNNKEL (reference sequence). The ends were cut back, 3 bases at V and 1 base at J, with 9 bases in the middle. This CDR3 reads CASSHLQGNTEAFF. The CDR3 coding sequence is TGTGCCAGCAGCCATCTACAGGGGAACACTGAAGCTTTCTTT.

The chain links TRBV19 to TRBJ2-7; D is ambiguous. Germline-derived CDR1 and CDR2 are LNHDA and SQIVND (reference sequence). The CDR3 runs to 11 residues. The V end was cut by 6 bases, the J end by 3 bases, with 6 bases between. CDR3 bases: TGTGCCAGTAGCAACGGCTACGAGCAGTACTTC. Translation gives CASSNGYEQYF.

The chain's CDR3 is CASSRDRDRDYGYTF. The CDR3 bases are TGCGCCAGCAGCCGAGACCGGGACAGAGACTATGGCTACACCTTC. The rearrangement uses TRBV4-1 and TRBJ1-2; 7 bases agree with TRBD1. The V segment lost 4 bases and the J segment 3 bases; nucleotides outside the gene matches: 8. This CDR3 spans 15 amino acids. Germline CDR1 reads MGHRA; CDR2 reads YSYEKL.

The rearrangement uses TRBV27 and TRBJ2-5; 11 nucleotides agree with TRBD1. Germline CDR1 reads MNHEY; CDR2 reads SMNVEV (reference sequence). CDR3 length: 16 amino acids. The ends lost 6 bases at V and 5 bases at J; junction bases unmatched: 11. The CDR3 is CASSIGPGQGGETQYF. CDR3 sequence (DNA): TGTGCCAGCAGCATCGGACCGGGACAGGGGGGGGAGACCCAGTACTTC.

V is TRBV7-9 and J is TRBJ1-1; weak D call: TRBD1 (5 bases). Deletions cut 4 bases from V and 2 bases from J, with 14 bases between. The length of the CDR3 is 15 residues. Germline V CDR1 and CDR2: SEHNR, FQNEAQ (reference sequence). CDR3 in amino acids: CASSYYLDTNTEAFF. CDR3 DNA sequence: TGTGCCAGCAGCTACTACTTGGACACAAACACTGAAGCTTTCTTT.

The rearrangement links TRBV29-1 to TRBJ1-4; 8 bases line up with TRBD1. The CDR3 totals 13 residues. With V trimmed by 7 bases and J by 3 bases, 4 bases remained unmatched. Germline CDR1 reads SQVTM; CDR2 reads ANQGSEA. As DNA, the CDR3 is TGCAGCGGGACGGGACAGGCTAATGAAAAACTGTTTTTT. Translation: CSGTGQANEKLFF. Full variable domain (outside the CDR3, taken from reference TRBV29-1 and TRBJ1-4): SAVISQKPSRDICQRGTSLTIQCQVDSQVTMMFWYRQQPGQSLTLIATANQGSEATYESGFVIDKFPISRPNLTFSTLTVSNMSPEDSSIYLCSGTGQANEKLFFGSGTQLSVL.

The chain recombines TRBV27 with TRBJ1-6, with D possibly being TRBD1 (6 bases). Trimming pared 7 bases from V and 0 bases from J, leaving 7 bases between. The CDR3 is 14 amino acids. From germline, CDR1 is MNHEY and CDR2 SMNVEV (reference sequence). CDR3 amino acids: CASTGASYNSPLHF. The CDR3 DNA follows: TGTGCCAGCACAGGGGCCTCCTATAATTCACCCCTCCACTTT.